The 20 T cell receptor beta chains listed next were all sequenced from one sample in a study of T cells in Graves' hyperthyroidism and ophthalmopathy. The source material, RNA transcripts, was used to amplify TCR beta CDR3 regions. Researchers ran a first-round RT-PCR on the TCR CDR3 using the HTBI primer set. One entry per CDR3 protein results from TCRdb running MiXCR on the multiplex PCR reads. This table has more than 550,000 distinct CDR3 sequences, 45% appearing once. The sequenced sample consisted of peripheral blood or thyroid tissue (not recorded which). These TCRs come from an adult man with Graves' disease, either hyperthyroidism or ophthalmopathy (not recorded which).

Ten or more counts support this clonotype. The J gene is TRBJ1-2, the V gene TRBV7-8, with D uncertain. V lost 1 base and J 8 bases, leaving 11 bases between the germline ends. CDR3 size: 13 residues. The germline CDR1 and CDR2 sequences are SGHVS and FQNEAQ. The chain's CDR3 is CASSLGSGFGYTF. As DNA, the CDR3 is TGTGCCAGCAGCTTAGGATCGGGGTTCGGCTACACCTTC.

This chain links TRBV2 with TRBJ1-4; 7 bases agree with TRBD1. V lost 0 bases, J lost 4 bases, and 5 bases stayed unmatched. The CDR3 runs 16 residues. Germline V gene sequence: CDR1 SNHLY, CDR2 FYNNEI. This CDR3 reads CASSEATGNVNEKLFF. Written as DNA, the CDR3 is TGTGCCAGCAGTGAAGCGACAGGGAATGTTAATGAAAAACTGTTTTTT.

V and J are TRBV2 and TRBJ2-7, with 7 bases matching TRBD2. The CDR3 spans 14 residues. The V and J ends lost 8 bases and 1 base, in that order; junction bases with no gene match: 8. Germline V gene data show CDR1 as SNHLY and CDR2 as FYNNEI. The CDR3 DNA follows: TGTGCCAGCCAAAGCGGGACGGGGTCCTACGAGCAGTACTTC. Translated: CASQSGTGSYEQYF.

This clonotype has a handful of counts. The chain joins TRBV19 to TRBJ1-5; D is possibly TRBD1 (6 bases). Per germline, CDR1 LNHDA and CDR2 SQIVND (reference sequence). Trimming shortened V by 9 bases and J by 9 bases, and 18 bases separated the two germline ends. The length of the CDR3 is 13 residues. The CDR3 loop reads CASRLGGTGPQHF. CDR3 DNA: TGTGCCAGCAGGTTAGGGGGGACTGGGCCCCAGCATTTT.

This clonotype was seen many times. V gene TRBV7-2 combines with J gene TRBJ1-6; 8 bases align to TRBD1. CDR1 SGHTA and CDR2 FQGNSA come from the germline V gene. The CDR3 runs to 12 residues. The V segment lost 4 bases and the J segment 18 bases; nucleotides outside the gene matches: 8. The CDR3 here is CASSSTGTGGHF. The CDR3 bases are TGTGCCAGCAGCTCTACCGGGACAGGCGGCCACTTT.

The chain is built from TRBV10-3 and TRBJ1-6; D is possibly TRBD1 (5 bases). CDR1 and CDR2 (germline): ENHRY, SYGVKD. This CDR3 has 13 amino acids. Trimming took off 2 bases at V and 11 bases at J, with 10 bases between the two ends. The DNA of the CDR3 is TGTGCCATCAGTGAGGATTCGGGGCCACCCCTCCACTTT. This codes for CAISEDSGPPLHF.

This rearrangement joins TRBV10-3 to TRBJ2-5; 10 bases match TRBD1. Losses at the gene ends were 7 bases for V and 4 bases for J; bases not matched to a gene: 9. The CDR3 covers 15 residues. Germline CDR1 ENHRY, CDR2 SYGVKD. In DNA form, the CDR3 reads TGTGCCATCATCCCGGGACAGGGGACTGGAGAGACCCAGTACTTC. This encodes CAIIPGQGTGETQYF.

The table lists this clonotype with many counts. The CDR3 here is CASSDREFAKTQYF. CDR3 DNA sequence: TGTGCCAGCAGCGACAGGGAGTTCGCGAAGACCCAGTACTTC. V and J are TRBV9 and TRBJ2-5; weak D call: TRBD1 (6 bases). Deletions cut 3 bases from V and 6 bases from J, with 15 bases between. The germline V gene has CDR1 SGDLS and CDR2 YYNGEE. This CDR3 contains 14 residues.

The chain employs TRBV7-3 and TRBJ1-1; D is ambiguous. The CDR3 is 14 amino acids. The germline V and J ends were trimmed by 2 bases and 2 bases, with 9 bases remaining between them. The germline V gene encodes CDR1 SGHTA and CDR2 FQGTGA. CDR3 nucleotides: TGTGCCAGCAGCTTAGTGCAGAAAAACACTGAAGCTTTCTTT. Translated: CASSLVQKNTEAFF.

The chain uses TRBV20-1 and TRBJ1-4; TRBD1 agrees at 8 bases. The CDR3 runs to 14 residues. CDR1 is DFQATT and CDR2 is SNEGSKA in the germline V gene (reference sequence). The V and J ends lost 2 bases and 4 bases, in that order; junction bases with no gene match: 3. CDR3 coding DNA: TGCAGTGCTAGACCTGGACAGGGTAATGAAAAACTGTTTTTT. Translated, it gives CSARPGQGNEKLFF.

The rearrangement uses TRBV7-9 and TRBJ2-7; 10 bases map to TRBD2. CDR1 SEHNR and CDR2 FQNEAQ come from the germline V gene (reference sequence). The ends lost 2 bases at V and 7 bases at J; junction bases unmatched: 5. The CDR3 is 14 amino acids. The CDR3 sequence is CASSLLAGAREQYF. The CDR3 nucleotides are TGTGCCAGCAGCTTACTAGCGGGAGCTCGGGAGCAGTACTTC.

The chain carries TRBV7-2 and TRBJ1-4, with D perhaps matching TRBD1 (5 bases). The V gene lost 0 bases and the J gene lost 6 bases, with 5 bases spanning the gap. The CDR3 contains 13 residues. From germline, CDR1 is SGHTA and CDR2 FQGNSA. The CDR3 coding sequence is TGTGCCAGCAGCTTAGCAGGGGATGAAAAACTGTTTTTT. Protein: CASSLAGDEKLFF.

This clonotype has at least ten counts. The V and J genes are TRBV7-8 and TRBJ1-1; D gene unclear. V gave up 0 bases and J gave up 0 bases, with 8 bases separating them. The CDR3 is 15 residues long. Germline V CDR1 and CDR2: SGHVS, FQNEAQ. CDR3 nucleotide sequence: TGTGCCAGCAGCTTAGCAGAGGCGATGAACACTGAAGCTTTCTTT. This encodes CASSLAEAMNTEAFF.

Remarks on this clonotype: At one of its ends the junction is not consistent with the germline gene, which may arise from a read error. The rearrangement links TRBV7-8 to TRBJ1-5, with D maybe TRBD1 (5 bases). The CDR3 length is 16 residues. Germline CDR1 is SGHVS and CDR2 is FQNEAQ. The CDR3 nucleotides read TGCGCCAGCAGCCGTACTGCCGGGGGTAATAATCAGCCCCAGCATTTT. Translation: CASSRTAGGNNQPQHF.

This clonotype was seen a handful of times. The V gene is TRBV20-1, the J gene TRBJ1-4; 9 nucleotides agree with TRBD1. The CDR3 is made up of 13 amino acids. Looked up from germline, CDR1 is DFQATT and CDR2 is SNEGSKA (reference sequence). The J segment lost 6 bases and the V segment lost 5 bases, leaving 4 bases of the junction unmatched. Here the CDR3 reads CSAPDRGDEKLFF. CDR3 DNA sequence: TGCAGTGCTCCAGACAGGGGGGATGAAAAACTGTTTTTT.

This rearrangement joins TRBV5-4 to TRBJ2-5; the D gene is possibly TRBD2 (7 bases). CDR3 length equals 13 residues. The germline V gene has CDR1 SGHNT and CDR2 YYREEE (reference sequence). The V end lost 5 bases, the J end lost 4 bases, and 12 bases lay between the germline ends. The CDR3 region is CASREGGRETQYF. CDR3 sequence (DNA): TGTGCCAGCAGGGAGGGGGGGAGAGAGACCCAGTACTTC. The full variable domain, completed using reference TRBV5-4 and TRBJ2-5, is ETGVTQSPTHLIKTRGQQVTLRCSSQSGHNTVSWYQQALGQGPQFIFQYYREEENGRGNFPPRFSGLQFPNYSSELNVNALELDDSALYLCASREGGRETQYFGPGTRLLVL.

This clonotype was counted at least ten times. This chain connects TRBV2 to TRBJ1-3, with D possibly being TRBD1 (5 bases). V was cut by 5 bases and J by 0 bases, with 11 bases left in between. The V gene's germline CDR1 is SNHLY and CDR2 FYNNEI. This CDR3 has 15 amino acids. CDR3 in DNA: TGTGCCAGCAGTCCGGGACGAAACTCTGGAAACACCATATATTTT. Translating gives CASSPGRNSGNTIYF.

This clonotype showed up just a few times. The rearrangement uses TRBV6-5 and TRBJ1-1; D remains ambiguous. Trimming removed 2 bases from V and 7 bases from J, with 14 bases in between. The CDR3 covers 14 residues. CDR1 and CDR2 (germline): MNHEY, SVGAGI. CDR3: CASSYELPAFEAFF. In DNA, the CDR3 is TGTGCCAGCAGTTACGAGCTGCCAGCTTTTGAAGCTTTCTTT.

CDR3 DNA: TGCAGCGTTGTTACAGGGATCGATTCACCCCTCCACTTT. This encodes CSVVTGIDSPLHF. The chain couples TRBV29-1 to TRBJ1-6, with TRBD1 as a possible D gene (6 bases). The CDR3 totals 13 residues. The V end was cut by 4 bases, the J end by 8 bases, with 12 bases between. Germline-derived CDR1 and CDR2 are SQVTM and ANQGSEA.

The V and J genes are TRBV24-1 and TRBJ1-2; 9 nucleotides match TRBD1. The V gene end was trimmed by 11 bases and the J gene end by 1 base; junction bases not matched to a gene: 25. Per germline, CDR1 KGHDR and CDR2 SFDVKD. This CDR3 comprises 20 residues. The CDR3 DNA reads TGTGCCAGCAGCCAAGAACGTGGGGCGGACAGGGGCCGGTTTAACTATGGCTACACCTTC. This codes for CASSQERGADRGRFNYGYTF.